The clone carrying this T cell receptor (beta chain) has a single count. Its matching antigen is unknown. These data are taken from a study of OX40 agonist ivuxolimab in advanced cancers. Study summary: Ivuxolimab is an agonistic anti-OX40 (CD134) antibody, and patients were treated with it.

Study conclusions and caveats: Some nonresponders also had low normalized T-cell clonal expansion.

Germline V lookup: CDR1 SGDLS, CDR2 YYNGEE. V lost 3 bases to trimming and J lost 7 bases; unmatched junction nucleotides: 3. This CDR3 has 14 amino acids. The table came from immunoSEQ multiplex PCR; TCRdb's copy has only in-frame clones and leaves some out. The data contain around 84,000 clones, less than 85% of them seen just once; the ten biggest clones take up 0.45% to 0.65%. This sequence originates from an adult with an advanced solid tumor such as melanoma, head and neck, liver or kidney cancer. The chain links TRBV9 to TRBJ2-2; 10 nucleotides align to TRBD1. The sample consisted of CD4+ or CD8+ T cells sorted from blood, taken in a trial of the OX40 agonist ivuxolimab. The CDR3 nucleotides read TGTGCCAGCAGCGGACAGGGGGCGGTCGGGGAGCTGTTTTTT. This sequence encodes CASSGQGAVGELFF.